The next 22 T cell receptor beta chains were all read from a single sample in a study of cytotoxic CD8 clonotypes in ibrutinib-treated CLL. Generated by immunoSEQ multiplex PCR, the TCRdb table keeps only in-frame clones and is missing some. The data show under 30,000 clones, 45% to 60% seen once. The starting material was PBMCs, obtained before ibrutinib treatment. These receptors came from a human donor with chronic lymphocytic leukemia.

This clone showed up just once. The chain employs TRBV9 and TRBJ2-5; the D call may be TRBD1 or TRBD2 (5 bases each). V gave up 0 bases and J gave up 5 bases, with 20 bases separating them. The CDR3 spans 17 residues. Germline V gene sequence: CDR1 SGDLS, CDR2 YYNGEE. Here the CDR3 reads CASSVEGRGLEWETQYF. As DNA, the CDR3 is TGTGCCAGCAGCGTAGAGGGACGCGGGCTGGAATGGGAGACCCAGTACTTC.

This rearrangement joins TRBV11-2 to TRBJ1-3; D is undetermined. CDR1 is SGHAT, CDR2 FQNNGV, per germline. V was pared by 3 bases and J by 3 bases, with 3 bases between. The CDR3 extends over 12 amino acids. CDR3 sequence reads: CASSFVGNTIYF. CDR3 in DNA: TGTGCCAGCAGCTTTGTTGGAAACACCATATATTTT.

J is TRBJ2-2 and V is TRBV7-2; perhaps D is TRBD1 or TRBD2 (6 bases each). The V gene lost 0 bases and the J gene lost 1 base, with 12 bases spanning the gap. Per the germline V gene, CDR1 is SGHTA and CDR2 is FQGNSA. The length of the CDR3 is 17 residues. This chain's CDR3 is CASSLAPGAMNTGELFF. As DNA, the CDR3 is TGTGCCAGCAGCTTAGCCCCGGGGGCTATGAACACCGGGGAGCTGTTTTTT.

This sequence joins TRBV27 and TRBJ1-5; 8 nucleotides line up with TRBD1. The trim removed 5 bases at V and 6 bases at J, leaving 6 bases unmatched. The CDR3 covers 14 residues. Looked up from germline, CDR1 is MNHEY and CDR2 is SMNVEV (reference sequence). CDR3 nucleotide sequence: TGTGCCAGCAGTCCCGGACAGGGTCTTCAGCCCCAGCATTTT. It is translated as CASSPGQGLQPQHF.

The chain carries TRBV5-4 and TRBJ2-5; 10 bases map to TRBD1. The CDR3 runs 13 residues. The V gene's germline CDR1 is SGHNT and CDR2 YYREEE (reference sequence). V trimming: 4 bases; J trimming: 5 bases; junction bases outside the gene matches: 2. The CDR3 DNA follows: TGTGCCAGCAGCCTGACAGGGGGCGAGACCCAGTACTTC. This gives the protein CASSLTGGETQYF.

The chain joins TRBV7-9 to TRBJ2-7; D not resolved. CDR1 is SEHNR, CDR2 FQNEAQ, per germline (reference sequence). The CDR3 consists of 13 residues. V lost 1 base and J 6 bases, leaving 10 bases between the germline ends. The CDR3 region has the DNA TGTGCCAGCAGCTTAGGACAACAGCCCGAGCAGTACTTC. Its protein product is CASSLGQQPEQYF.

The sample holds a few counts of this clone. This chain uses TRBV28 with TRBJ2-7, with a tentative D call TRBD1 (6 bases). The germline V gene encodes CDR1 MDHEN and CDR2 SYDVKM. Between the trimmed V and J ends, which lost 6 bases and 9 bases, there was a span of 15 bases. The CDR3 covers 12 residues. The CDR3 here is CASSRTGIGQYF. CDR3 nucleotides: TGTGCCAGCAGCCGAACAGGGATTGGGCAGTACTTC.

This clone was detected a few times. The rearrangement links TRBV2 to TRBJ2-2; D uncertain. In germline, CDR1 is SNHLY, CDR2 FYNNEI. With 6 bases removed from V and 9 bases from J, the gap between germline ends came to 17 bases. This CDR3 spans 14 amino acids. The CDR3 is CASRKPDRVRELFF. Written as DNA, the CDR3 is TGTGCCAGCAGGAAACCGGACCGGGTCCGGGAGCTGTTTTTT.

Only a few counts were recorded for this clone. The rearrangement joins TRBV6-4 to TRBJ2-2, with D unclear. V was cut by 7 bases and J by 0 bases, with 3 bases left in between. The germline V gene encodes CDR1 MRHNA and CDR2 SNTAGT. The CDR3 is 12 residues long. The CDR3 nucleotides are TGTGCCAGCAAGGCGAACACCGGGGAGCTGTTTTTT. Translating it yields CASKANTGELFF.

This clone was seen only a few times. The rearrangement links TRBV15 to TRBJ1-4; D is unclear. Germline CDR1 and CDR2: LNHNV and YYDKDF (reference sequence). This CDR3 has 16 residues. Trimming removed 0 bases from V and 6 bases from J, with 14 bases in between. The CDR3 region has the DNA TGTGCCACCAGCAGAGATCGGGCAGGCGAGGATGAAAAACTGTTTTTT. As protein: CATSRDRAGEDEKLFF.

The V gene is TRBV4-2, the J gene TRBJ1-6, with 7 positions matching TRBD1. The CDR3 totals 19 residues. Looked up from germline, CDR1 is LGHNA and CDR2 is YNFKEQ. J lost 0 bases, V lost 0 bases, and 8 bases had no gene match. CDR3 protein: CASSQDTLGDSSYNSPLHF. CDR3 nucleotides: TGTGCCAGCAGCCAAGATACCCTTGGGGACAGCTCCTATAATTCACCCCTCCACTTT.

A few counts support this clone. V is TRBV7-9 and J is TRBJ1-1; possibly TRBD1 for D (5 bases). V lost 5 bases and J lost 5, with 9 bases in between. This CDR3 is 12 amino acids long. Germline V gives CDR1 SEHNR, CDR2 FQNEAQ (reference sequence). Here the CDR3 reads CASSPGKTEAFF. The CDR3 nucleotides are TGTGCCAGCAGCCCAGGGAAAACTGAAGCTTTCTTT. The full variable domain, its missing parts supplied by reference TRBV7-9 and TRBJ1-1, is DTGVSQNPRHKITKRGQNVTFRCDPISEHNRLYWYRQTLGQGPEFLTYFQNEAQLEKSRLLSDRFSAERPKGSFSTLEIQRTEQGDSAMYLCASSPGKTEAFFGQGTRLTVV.

CDR3 coding DNA: TGTGCCAGCAGTCCCATAAGCCCCGGGACAGTAAACACTGAAGCTTTCTTT. Translated, it gives CASSPISPGTVNTEAFF. The chain uses TRBV28 and TRBJ1-1, with 7 bases identical to TRBD1. Germline values: CDR1 MDHEN, CDR2 SYDVKM. V shed 5 bases, J shed 2 bases, and the junction held 14 bases outside the gene matches. The length of the CDR3 is 17 residues.

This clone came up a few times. Here the CDR3 DNA reads TGTGCCAGCAGGGGAACAGGGGGAAGGGAGCAGCCCCAGCATTTT. Translated: CASRGTGGREQPQHF. This chain connects TRBV2 to TRBJ1-5, with TRBD1 matching 8 bases. Unmatched junction bases numbered 11, after V lost 6 bases and J lost 7 bases. Per germline, CDR1 SNHLY and CDR2 FYNNEI. The CDR3 totals 15 residues.

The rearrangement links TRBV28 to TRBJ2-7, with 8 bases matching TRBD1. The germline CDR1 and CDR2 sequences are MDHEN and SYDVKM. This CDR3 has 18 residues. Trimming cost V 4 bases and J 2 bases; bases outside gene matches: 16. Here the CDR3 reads CASSSVRWGQVLAYEQYF. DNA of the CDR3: TGTGCCAGCAGTTCGGTTCGTTGGGGACAGGTTCTCGCCTACGAGCAGTACTTC.

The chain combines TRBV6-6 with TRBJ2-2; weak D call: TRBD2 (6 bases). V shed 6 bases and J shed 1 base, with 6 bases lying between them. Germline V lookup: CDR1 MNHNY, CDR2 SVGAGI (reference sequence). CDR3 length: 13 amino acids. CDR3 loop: CASREGNTGELFF. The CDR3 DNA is TGTGCCAGCAGGGAGGGGAACACCGGGGAGCTGTTTTTT.

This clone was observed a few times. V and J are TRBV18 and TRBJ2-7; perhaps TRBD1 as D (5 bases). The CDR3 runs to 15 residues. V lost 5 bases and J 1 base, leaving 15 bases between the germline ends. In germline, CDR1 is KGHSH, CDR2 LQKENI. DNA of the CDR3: TGTGCCAGCTCAACCGACGACAGTATGTCCTACGAGCAGTACTTC. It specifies CASSTDDSMSYEQYF.

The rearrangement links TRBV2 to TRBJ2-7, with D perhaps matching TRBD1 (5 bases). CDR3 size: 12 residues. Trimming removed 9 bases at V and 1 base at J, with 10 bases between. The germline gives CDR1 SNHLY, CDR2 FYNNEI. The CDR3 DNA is TGTGCCAGAGGGGAACAGTCCTACGAGCAGTACTTC. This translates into CARGEQSYEQYF.

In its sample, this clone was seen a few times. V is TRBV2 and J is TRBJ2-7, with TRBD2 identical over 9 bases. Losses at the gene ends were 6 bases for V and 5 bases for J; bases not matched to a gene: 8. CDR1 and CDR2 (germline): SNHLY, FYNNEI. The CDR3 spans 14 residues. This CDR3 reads CASRGSGSFNEQYF. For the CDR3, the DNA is TGTGCCAGCAGAGGTAGCGGGAGTTTCAACGAGCAGTACTTC.

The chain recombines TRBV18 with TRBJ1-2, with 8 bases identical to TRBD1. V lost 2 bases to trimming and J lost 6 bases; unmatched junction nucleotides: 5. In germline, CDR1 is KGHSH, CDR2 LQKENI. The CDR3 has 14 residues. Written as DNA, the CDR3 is TGTGCCAGCTCACCAACACAGGGGGTGAATGGCTACACCTTC. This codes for CASSPTQGVNGYTF.

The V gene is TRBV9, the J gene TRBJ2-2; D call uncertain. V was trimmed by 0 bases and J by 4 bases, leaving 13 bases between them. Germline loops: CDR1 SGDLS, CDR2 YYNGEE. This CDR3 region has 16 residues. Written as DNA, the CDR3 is TGTGCCAGCAGCGTAGTAATCCACCCAGCCACCGGGGAGCTGTTTTTT. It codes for CASSVVIHPATGELFF.

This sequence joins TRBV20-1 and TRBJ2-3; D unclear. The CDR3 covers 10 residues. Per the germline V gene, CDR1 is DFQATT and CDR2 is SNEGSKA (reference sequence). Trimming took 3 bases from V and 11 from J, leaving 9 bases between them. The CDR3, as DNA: TGCAGTGCTAGCCGGTGGGGGCAGTATTTT. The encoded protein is CSASRWGQYF.